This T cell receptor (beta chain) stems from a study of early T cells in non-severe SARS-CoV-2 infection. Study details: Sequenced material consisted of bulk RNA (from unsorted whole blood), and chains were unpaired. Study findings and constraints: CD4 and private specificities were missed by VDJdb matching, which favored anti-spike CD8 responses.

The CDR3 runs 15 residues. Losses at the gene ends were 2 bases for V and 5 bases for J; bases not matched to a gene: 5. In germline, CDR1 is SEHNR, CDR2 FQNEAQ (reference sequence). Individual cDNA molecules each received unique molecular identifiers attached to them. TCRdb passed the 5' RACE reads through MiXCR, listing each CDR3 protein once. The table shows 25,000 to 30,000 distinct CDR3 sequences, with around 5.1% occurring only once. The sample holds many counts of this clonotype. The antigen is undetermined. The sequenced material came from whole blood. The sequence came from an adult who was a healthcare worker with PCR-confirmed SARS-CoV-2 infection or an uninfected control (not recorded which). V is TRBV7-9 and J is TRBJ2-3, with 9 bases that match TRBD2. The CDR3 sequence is CASSLRREGIDTQYF. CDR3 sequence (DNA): TGTGCCAGCAGCTTACGGCGGGAGGGCATAGATACGCAGTATTTT.